The next 6 T cell receptor beta chains were all read from a single sample in a study of high-grade serous ovarian cancer treatment subgroups. The repertoire was sequenced with immunoSEQ multiplex PCR; TCRdb's copy has only in-frame clones and lacks some. The sample has approximately 3,500 clones, about 73% seen once. Tumor tissue was taken before any definitive surgery or chemotherapy was given. Sequences were obtained from tumor tissue. The receptors were gathered from a human donor with high-grade serous ovarian cancer.

DNA of the CDR3: TGCGCCAGCAGCCCGGATATAACTAGCCAACTTTGGGACACCGGGGAGCTGTTTTTT. It specifies CASSPDITSQLWDTGELFF. V gene TRBV4-3 combines with J gene TRBJ2-2, with D tentatively TRBD2 (6 bases). CDR3 size: 19 residues. With 4 bases removed from V and 3 bases from J, the gap between germline ends came to 24 bases. Per the germline V gene, CDR1 is LGHNA and CDR2 is YSLEER.

The sample holds a few counts of this clone. CDR3 sequence reads: CASSLEGSGTPYEQYF. DNA for the CDR3: TGTGCCAGCAGCTTGGAGGGTAGCGGGACCCCCTACGAGCAGTACTTC. This chain links TRBV7-2 with TRBJ2-7, with TRBD2 matching 8 bases. The CDR3 extends over 16 amino acids. Germline CDR1 and CDR2: SGHTA and FQGNSA. V gave up 3 bases and J gave up 2 bases; unmatched junction bases: 9.

The chain combines TRBV10-3 with TRBJ2-1; D uncertain. The CDR3 is 14 residues long. The ends were cut back, 1 base at V and 7 bases at J, with 11 bases in the middle. The germline gives CDR1 ENHRY, CDR2 SYGVKD. In DNA, the CDR3 is TGTGCCATCAGTGAGTATGGGCTTTCAAATGAGCAGTTCTTC. Encoded protein: CAISEYGLSNEQFF.

The chain combines TRBV6-1 with TRBJ1-1; D is unresolved. The germline V and J ends were trimmed by 0 bases and 1 base, with 6 bases remaining between them. The CDR3 totals 14 residues. Germline V lookup: CDR1 MNHNS, CDR2 SASEGT. CDR3 protein: CASSEAWGNTEAFF. Written as DNA, the CDR3 is TGTGCCAGCAGTGAAGCATGGGGGAACACTGAAGCTTTCTTT.

The chain is built from TRBV4-2 and TRBJ1-5, with a weak D call TRBD1 (6 bases). Trimming cost V 0 bases and J 4 bases, with 13 bases left between them. This CDR3 contains 16 residues. CDR1 is LGHNA and CDR2 is YNFKEQ in the germline V gene. The CDR3 nucleotides read TGTGCCAGCAGCCAAGATTCCAGGGGCAGGAATCAGCCCCAGCATTTT. As protein: CASSQDSRGRNQPQHF.

The genes are TRBV28 and TRBJ2-1, with D possibly TRBD2 on 6 matching bases. CDR1 is MDHEN and CDR2 is SYDVKM in the germline V gene. CDR3 length equals 16 residues. V was shortened by 6 bases and J by 1 base, with 16 bases between the two germline ends. As DNA, the CDR3 is TGTGCCAGCAGCCGTTACGGGGGTAATTCCTACAATGAGCAGTTCTTC. Amino acids: CASSRYGGNSYNEQFF.